The subject of this entry is one T cell receptor beta chain. This record belongs to a study of CD4 and CD8 cells across lung adenocarcinoma regions. The patients had localized lung adenocarcinoma, a non-small cell subtype. TCRdb fed the PCR reads into MiXCR, producing one record per CDR3 protein. The table includes 6,000 to 7,500 distinct CDR3 sequences, 45% to 55% detected once. Sample: CD8+ T cells from the center of a lung tumor. This TCR was sampled from a male donor with lung adenocarcinoma. The CD4 and CD8 labels of this study may be unreliable.

Here the CDR3 reads CASSPLPSGGNTGELFF. Written as DNA, the CDR3 is TGCGCCAGCAGCCCTCTCCCCAGCGGGGGTAACACCGGGGAGCTGTTTTTT. The gene calls are TRBV5-1 and TRBJ2-2; TRBD2 matches at 8 bases. V lost 4 bases, J lost 2 bases, and 10 bases stayed unmatched. This CDR3 is 17 amino acids long. The germline CDR1 and CDR2 sequences are SGHRS and YFSETQ. The full variable domain, with the rest looked up from reference TRBV5-1 and TRBJ2-2, is KAGVTQTPRYLIKTRGQQVTLSCSPISGHRSVSWYQQTPGQGLQFLFEYFSETQRNKGNFPGRFSGRQFSNSRSEMNVSTLELGDSALYLCASSPLPSGGNTGELFFGEGSRLTVL.